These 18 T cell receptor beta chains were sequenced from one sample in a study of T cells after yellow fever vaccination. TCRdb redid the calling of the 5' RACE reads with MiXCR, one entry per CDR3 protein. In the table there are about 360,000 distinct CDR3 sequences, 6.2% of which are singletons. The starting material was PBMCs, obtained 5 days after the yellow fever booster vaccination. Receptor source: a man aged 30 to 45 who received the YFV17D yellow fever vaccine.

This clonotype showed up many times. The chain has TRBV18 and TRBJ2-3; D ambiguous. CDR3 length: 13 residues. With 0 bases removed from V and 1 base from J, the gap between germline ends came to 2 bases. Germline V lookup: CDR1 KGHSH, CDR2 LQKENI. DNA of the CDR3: TGTGCCAGCTCACCACCTGGCACAGATACGCAGTATTTT. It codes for CASSPPGTDTQYF.

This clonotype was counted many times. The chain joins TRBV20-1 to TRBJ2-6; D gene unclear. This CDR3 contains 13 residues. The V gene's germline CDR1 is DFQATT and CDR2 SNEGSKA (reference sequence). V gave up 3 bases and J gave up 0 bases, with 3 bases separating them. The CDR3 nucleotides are TGCAGTGCTAGCTCCTCTGGGGCCAACGTCCTGACTTTC. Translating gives CSASSSGANVLTF.

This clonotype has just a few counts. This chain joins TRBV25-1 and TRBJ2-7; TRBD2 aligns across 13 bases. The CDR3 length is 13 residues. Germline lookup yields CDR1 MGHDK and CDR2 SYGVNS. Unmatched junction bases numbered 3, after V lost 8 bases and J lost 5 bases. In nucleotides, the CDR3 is TGTGCCAGCGGGGGACTAGCGGGAAACGAGCAGTACTTC. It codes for CASGGLAGNEQYF.

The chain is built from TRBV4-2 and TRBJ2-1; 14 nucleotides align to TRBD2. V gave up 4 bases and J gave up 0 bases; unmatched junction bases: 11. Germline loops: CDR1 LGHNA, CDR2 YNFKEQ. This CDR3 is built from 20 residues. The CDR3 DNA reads TGTGCCAGCAGCCCCAAGCCGGGACTAGCGGGGGATAGCTCCTACAATGAGCAGTTCTTC. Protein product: CASSPKPGLAGDSSYNEQFF.

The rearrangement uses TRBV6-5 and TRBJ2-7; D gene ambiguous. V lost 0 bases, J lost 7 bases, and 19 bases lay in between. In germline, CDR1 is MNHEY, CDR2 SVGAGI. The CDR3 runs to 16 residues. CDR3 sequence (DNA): TGTGCCAGCAGTTACTCAAGAAGCGTCTCGTCTGGGGAGCAGTACTTC. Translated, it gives CASSYSRSVSSGEQYF.

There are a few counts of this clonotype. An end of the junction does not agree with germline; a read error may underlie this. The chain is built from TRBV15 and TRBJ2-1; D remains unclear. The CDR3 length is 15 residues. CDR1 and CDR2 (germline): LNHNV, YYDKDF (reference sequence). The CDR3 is CATKPWAESYNEQFF. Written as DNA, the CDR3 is TGTGCGACCAAGCCGTGGGCTGAATCCTACAATGAGCAGTTCTTC.

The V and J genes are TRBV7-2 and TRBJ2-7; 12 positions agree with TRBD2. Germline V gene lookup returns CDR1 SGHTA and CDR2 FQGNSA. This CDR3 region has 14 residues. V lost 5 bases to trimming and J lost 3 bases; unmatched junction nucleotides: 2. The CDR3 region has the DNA TGTGCCAGCAGCCGGACTAGCGGGATCTACGAGCAGTACTTC. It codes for CASSRTSGIYEQYF. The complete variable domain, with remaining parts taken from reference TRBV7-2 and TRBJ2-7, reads GAGVSQSPSNKVTEKGKDVELRCDPISGHTALYWYRQSLGQGLEFLIYFQGNSAPDKSGLPSDRFSAERTGGSVSTLTIQRTQQEDSAVYLCASSRTSGIYEQYFGPGTRLTVT.

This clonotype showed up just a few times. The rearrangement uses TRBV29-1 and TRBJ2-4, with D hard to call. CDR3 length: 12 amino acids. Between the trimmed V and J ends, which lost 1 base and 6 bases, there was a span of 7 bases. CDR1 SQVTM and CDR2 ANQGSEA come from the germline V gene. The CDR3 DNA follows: TGCAGCGTTGAAGCCGGGCCAAACATTCAGTACTTC. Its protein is CSVEAGPNIQYF. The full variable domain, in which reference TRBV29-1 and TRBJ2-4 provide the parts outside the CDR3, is SAVISQKPSRDICQRGTSLTIQCQVDSQVTMMFWYRQQPGQSLTLIATANQGSEATYESGFVIDKFPISRPNLTFSTLTVSNMSPEDSSIYLCSVEAGPNIQYFGAGTRLSVL.

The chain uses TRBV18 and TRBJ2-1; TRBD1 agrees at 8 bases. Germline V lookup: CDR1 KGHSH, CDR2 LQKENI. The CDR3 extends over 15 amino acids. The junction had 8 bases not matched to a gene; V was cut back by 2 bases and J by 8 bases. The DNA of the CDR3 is TGTGCCAGCTCACCATCTGGACAGGGAGAATATGAGCAGTTCTTC. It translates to CASSPSGQGEYEQFF.

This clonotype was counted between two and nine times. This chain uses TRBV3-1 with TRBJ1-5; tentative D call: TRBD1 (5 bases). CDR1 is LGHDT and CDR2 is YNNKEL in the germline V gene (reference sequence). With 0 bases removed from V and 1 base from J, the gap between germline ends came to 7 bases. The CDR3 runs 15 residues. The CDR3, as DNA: TGTGCCAGCAGCCAAGATGGGGGAAGCAATCAGCCCCAGCATTTT. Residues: CASSQDGGSNQPQHF. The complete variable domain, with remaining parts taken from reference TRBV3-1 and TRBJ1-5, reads DTAVSQTPKYLVTQMGNDKSIKCEQNLGHDTMYWYKQDSKKFLKIMFSYNNKELIINETVPNRFSPKSPDKAHLNLHINSLELGDSAVYFCASSQDGGSNQPQHFGDGTRLSIL.

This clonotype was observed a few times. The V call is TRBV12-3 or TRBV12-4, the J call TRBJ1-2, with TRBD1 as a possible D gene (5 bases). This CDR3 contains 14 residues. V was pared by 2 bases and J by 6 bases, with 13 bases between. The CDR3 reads CASSLIGQGDGYTF. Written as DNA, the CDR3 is TGTGCCAGCAGTTTAATCGGACAAGGGGATGGCTACACCTTC.

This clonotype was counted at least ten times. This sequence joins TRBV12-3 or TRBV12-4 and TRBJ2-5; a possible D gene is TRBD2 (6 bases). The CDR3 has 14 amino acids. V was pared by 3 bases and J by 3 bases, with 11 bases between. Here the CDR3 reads CASSFWRDEETQYF. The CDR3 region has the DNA TGTGCCAGCAGTTTCTGGCGGGATGAAGAGACCCAGTACTTC.

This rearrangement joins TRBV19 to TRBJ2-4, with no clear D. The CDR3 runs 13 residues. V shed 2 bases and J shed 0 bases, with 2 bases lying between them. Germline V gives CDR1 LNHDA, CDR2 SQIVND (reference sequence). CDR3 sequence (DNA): TGTGCCAGTAGTATACTAGCCAAAAACATTCAGTACTTC. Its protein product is CASSILAKNIQYF.

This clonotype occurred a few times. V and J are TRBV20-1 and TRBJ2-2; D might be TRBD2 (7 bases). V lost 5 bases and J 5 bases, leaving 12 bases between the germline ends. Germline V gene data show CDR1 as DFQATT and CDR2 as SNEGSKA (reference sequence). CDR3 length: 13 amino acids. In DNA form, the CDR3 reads TGCAGTGCTGGGGAGGGGGGGACCGGGGAGCTGTTTTTT. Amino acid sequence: CSAGEGGTGELFF.

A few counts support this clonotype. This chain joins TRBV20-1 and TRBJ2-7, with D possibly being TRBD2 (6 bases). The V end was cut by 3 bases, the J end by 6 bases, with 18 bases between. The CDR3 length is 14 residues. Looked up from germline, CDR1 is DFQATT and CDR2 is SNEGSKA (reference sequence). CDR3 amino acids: CSARIPGLGGEQYF. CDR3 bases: TGCAGTGCTAGGATACCGGGACTGGGTGGCGAGCAGTACTTC.

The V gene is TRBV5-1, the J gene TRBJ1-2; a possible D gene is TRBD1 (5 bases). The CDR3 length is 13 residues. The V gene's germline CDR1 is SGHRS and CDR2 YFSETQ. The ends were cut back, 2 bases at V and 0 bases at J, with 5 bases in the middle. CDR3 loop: CASSFRANYGYTF. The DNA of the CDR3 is TGCGCCAGCAGCTTCAGGGCTAACTATGGCTACACCTTC.

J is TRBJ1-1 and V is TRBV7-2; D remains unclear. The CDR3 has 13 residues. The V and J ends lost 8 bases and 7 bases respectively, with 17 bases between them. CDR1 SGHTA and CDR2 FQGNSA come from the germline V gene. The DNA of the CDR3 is TGTGCCAGCGCACTACGGATGACCCTTGAAGCTTTCTTT. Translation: CASALRMTLEAFF.

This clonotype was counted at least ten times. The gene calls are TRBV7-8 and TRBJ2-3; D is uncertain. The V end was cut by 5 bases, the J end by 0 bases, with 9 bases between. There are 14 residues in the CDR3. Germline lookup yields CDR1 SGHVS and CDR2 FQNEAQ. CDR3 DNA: TGTGCCAGCAGCCCCCGTTGGAGCACAGATACGCAGTATTTT. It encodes CASSPRWSTDTQYF.